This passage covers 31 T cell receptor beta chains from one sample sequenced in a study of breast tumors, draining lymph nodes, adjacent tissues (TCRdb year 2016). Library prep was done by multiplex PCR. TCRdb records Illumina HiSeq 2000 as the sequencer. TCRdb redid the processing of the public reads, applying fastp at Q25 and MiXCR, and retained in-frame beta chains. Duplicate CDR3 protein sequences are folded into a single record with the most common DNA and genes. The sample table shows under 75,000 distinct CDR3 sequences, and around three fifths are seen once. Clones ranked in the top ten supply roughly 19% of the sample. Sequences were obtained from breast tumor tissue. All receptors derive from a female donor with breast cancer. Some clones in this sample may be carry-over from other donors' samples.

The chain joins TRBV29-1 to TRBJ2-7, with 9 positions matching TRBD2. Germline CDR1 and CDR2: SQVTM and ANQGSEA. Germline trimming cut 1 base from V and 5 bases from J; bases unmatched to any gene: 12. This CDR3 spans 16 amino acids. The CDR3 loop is CSVEVRAAGGPHEQYF. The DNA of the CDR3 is TGCAGCGTTGAAGTCCGAGCGGCGGGAGGGCCCCACGAGCAGTACTTC.

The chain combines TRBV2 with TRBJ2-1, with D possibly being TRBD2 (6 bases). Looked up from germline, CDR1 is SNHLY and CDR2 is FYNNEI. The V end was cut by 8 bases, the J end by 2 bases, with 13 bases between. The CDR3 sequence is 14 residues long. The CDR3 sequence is CASRGDSTYNEQFF. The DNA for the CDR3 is TGTGCCAGCCGCGGGGACTCTACCTACAATGAGCAGTTCTTC.

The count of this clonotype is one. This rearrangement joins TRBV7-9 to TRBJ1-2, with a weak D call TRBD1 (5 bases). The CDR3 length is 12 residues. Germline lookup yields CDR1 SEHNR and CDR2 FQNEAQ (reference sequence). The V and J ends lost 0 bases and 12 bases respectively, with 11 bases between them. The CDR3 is CASSLAQAGNTF. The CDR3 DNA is TGTGCCAGCAGCTTAGCACAGGCTGGAAACACCTTC.

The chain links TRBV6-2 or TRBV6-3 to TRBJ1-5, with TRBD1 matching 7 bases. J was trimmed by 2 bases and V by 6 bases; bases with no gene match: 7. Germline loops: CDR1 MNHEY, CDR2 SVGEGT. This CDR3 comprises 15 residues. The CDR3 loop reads CASSLTGMGNQPQHF. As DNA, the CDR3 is TGTGCCAGCAGCCTGACAGGGATGGGCAATCAGCCCCAGCATTTT.

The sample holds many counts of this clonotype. DNA for the CDR3: TGTGCCAGTAGTAACACAGCCTACGAGCAGTACTTC. This codes for CASSNTAYEQYF. The chain uses TRBV19 and TRBJ2-7; D call uncertain. Trimming removed 4 bases at V and 2 bases at J, with 6 bases between. CDR1 and CDR2 (germline): LNHDA, SQIVND (reference sequence). The CDR3 totals 12 residues.

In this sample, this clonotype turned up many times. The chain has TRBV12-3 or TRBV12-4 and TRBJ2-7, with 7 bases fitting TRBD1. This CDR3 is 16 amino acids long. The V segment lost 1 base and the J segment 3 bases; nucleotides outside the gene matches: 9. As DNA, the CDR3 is TGTGCCAGCAGTTTAGAGGGGGCAGGGGTCTTCTACGAGCAGTACTTC. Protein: CASSLEGAGVFYEQYF.

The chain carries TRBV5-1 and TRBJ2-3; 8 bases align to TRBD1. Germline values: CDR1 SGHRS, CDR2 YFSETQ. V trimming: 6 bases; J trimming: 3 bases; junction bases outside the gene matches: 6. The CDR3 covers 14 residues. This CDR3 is CASNGGQATDTQYF. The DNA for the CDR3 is TGCGCCAGCAACGGGGGACAGGCGACAGATACGCAGTATTTT. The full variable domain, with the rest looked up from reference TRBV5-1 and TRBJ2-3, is KAGVTQTPRYLIKTRGQQVTLSCSPISGHRSVSWYQQTPGQGLQFLFEYFSETQRNKGNFPGRFSGRQFSNSRSEMNVSTLELGDSALYLCASNGGQATDTQYFGPGTRLTVL.

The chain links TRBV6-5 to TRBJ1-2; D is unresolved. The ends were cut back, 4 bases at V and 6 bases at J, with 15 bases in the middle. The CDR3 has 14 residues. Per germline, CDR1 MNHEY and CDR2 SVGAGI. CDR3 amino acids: CASSSLGTIDGYTF. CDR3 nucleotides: TGTGCCAGCAGTTCATTGGGAACTATCGATGGCTACACCTTC.

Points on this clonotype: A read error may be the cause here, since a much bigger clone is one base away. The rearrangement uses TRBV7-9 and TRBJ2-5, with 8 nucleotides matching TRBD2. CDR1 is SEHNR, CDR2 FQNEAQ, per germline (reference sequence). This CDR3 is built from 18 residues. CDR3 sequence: CASSPSSLAGNPQQTQYF. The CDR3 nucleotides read TGTGCCAGCAGCCCCTCTTCCTTAGCGGGGAACCCCCAACAGACCCAGTACTTC.

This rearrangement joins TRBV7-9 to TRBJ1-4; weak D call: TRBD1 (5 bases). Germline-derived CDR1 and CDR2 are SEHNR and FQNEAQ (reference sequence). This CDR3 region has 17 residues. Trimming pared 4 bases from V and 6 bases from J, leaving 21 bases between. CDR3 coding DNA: TGTGCCAGCAGCTCCAGACGGGGCGGGTCTTCGGATGAAAAACTGTTTTTT. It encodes CASSSRRGGSSDEKLFF.

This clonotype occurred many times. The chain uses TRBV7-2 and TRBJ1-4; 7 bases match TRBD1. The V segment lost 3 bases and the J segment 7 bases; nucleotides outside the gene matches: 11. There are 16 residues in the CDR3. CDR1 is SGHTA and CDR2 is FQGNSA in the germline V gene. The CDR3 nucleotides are TGTGCCAGCAGCTTCCTACAGGGGTGGGACGGTGAAAAACTGTTTTTT. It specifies CASSFLQGWDGEKLFF.

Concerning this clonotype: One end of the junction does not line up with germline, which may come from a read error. The CDR3 DNA is TGTGCCAGTCGACAGGGGAACGGCAATGAGCGGTTCTTC. Translating it yields CASRQGNGNERFF. This sequence joins TRBV7-8 and TRBJ2-1; 8 bases are a match to TRBD1. Germline-derived CDR1 and CDR2 are SGHVS and FQNEAQ. This CDR3 region has 13 residues. Together with reference TRBV7-8 and TRBJ2-1, the CDR3 gives the full variable domain: GAGVSQSPRYKVAKRGQDVALRCDPISGHVSLFWYQQALGQGPEFLTYFQNEAQLDKSGLPSDRFFAERPEGSVSTLKIQRTQQEDSAVYLCASRQGNGNERFFGPGTRLTVL.

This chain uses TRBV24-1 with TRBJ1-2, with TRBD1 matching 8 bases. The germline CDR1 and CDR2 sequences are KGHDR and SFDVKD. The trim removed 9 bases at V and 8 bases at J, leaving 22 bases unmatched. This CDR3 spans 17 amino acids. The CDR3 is CATQLSGSTDRGWGYTF. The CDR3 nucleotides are TGTGCCACCCAGCTTAGCGGGAGCACAGACAGGGGATGGGGCTACACCTTC.

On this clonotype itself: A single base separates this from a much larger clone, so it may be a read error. CDR3 coding DNA: TGTGCCAGCAGTCCTCTAATAAGTGGCACAGATACGCAGTATTTT. Protein sequence: CASSPLISGTDTQYF. The chain carries TRBV6-2 or TRBV6-3 and TRBJ2-3; D is unresolved. CDR3 length: 15 residues. Trimming took off 5 bases at V and 1 base at J, with 13 bases between the two ends. CDR1 and CDR2 from the germline V gene are MNHEY and SVGEGT.

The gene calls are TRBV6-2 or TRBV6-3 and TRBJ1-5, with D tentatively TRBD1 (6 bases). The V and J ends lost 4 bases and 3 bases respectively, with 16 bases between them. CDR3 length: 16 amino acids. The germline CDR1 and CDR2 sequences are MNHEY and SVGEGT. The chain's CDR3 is CASSLVFGQPNQPQHF. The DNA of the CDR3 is TGTGCCAGCAGTTTGGTTTTTGGACAGCCCAATCAGCCCCAGCATTTT.

In nucleotides, the CDR3 is TGTGCCAGCAGCCGGGGACAGTCGGGACAGGGGGCAGATACGCAGTATTTT. Its translation: CASSRGQSGQGADTQYF. This chain uses TRBV10-3 with TRBJ2-3, with 11 bases matching TRBD1. The CDR3 runs to 17 residues. The trim removed 10 bases at V and 4 bases at J, leaving 16 bases unmatched. Germline V gene sequence: CDR1 ENHRY, CDR2 SYGVKD.

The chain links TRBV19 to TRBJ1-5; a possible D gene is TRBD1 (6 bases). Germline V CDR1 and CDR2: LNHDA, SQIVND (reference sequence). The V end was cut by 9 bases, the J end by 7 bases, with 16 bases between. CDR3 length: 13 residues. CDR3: CASGGDNEQPQHF. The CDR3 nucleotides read TGTGCCAGCGGGGGGGACAATGAGCAGCCCCAGCATTTT.

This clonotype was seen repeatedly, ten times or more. The CDR3: CASSYGQGAADTQYF. In nucleotides, the CDR3 is TGTGCCAGCAGTTACGGCCAGGGCGCAGCTGATACGCAGTATTTT. The chain couples TRBV6-2 or TRBV6-3 to TRBJ2-3, with a possible D match to TRBD1 (5 bases). Germline CDR1 is MNHEY and CDR2 is SVGEGT. CDR3 length: 15 residues. Trimming pared 2 bases from V and 6 bases from J, leaving 15 bases between.

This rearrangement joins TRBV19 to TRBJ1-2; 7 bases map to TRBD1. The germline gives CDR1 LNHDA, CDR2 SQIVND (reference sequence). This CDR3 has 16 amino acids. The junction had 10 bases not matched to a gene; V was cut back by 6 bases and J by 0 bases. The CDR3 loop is CASSTRADRPNYGYTF. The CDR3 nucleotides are TGTGCCAGTAGCACCAGGGCGGACAGGCCTAACTATGGCTACACCTTC. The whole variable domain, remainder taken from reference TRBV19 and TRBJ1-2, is DGGITQSPKYLFRKEGQNVTLSCEQNLNHDAMYWYRQDPGQGLRLIYYSQIVNDFQKGDIAEGYSVSREKKESFPLTVTSAQKNPTAFYLCASSTRADRPNYGYTFGSGTRLTVV.

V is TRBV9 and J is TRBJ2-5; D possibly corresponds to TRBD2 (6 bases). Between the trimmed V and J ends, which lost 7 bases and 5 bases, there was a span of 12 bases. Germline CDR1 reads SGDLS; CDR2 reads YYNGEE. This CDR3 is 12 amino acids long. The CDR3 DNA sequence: TGTGCCAGCGGACCGGGGGTGGAGACCCAGTACTTC. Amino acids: CASGPGVETQYF.

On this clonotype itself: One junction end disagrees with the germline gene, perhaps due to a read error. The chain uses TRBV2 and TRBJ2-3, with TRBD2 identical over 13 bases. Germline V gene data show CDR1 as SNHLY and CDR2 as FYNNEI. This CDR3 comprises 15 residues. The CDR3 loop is CASGRLAGGTETQYF. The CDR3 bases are TGTGCCAGCGGCCGACTAGCGGGGGGCACAGAAACGCAGTATTTT.

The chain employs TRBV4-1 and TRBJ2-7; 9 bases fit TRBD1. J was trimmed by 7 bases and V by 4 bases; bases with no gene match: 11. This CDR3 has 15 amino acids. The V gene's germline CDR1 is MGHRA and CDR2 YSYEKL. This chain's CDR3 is CASSRELQGAKEQYF. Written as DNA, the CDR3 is TGCGCCAGCAGCCGGGAATTACAGGGGGCGAAGGAGCAGTACTTC.

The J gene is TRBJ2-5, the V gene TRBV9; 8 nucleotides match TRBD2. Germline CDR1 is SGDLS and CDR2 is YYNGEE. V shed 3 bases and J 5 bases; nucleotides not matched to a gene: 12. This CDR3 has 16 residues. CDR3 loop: CASSDSSGPAGETQYF. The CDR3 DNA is TGTGCCAGCAGCGACTCTAGCGGGCCCGCGGGGGAGACCCAGTACTTC.

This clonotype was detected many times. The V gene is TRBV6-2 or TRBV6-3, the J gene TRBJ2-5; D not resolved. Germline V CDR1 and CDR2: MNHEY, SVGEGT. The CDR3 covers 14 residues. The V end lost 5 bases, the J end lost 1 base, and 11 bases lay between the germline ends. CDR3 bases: TGTGCCAGCAGTCACACCTCCGCCCAAGAGACCCAGTACTTC. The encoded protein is CASSHTSAQETQYF.

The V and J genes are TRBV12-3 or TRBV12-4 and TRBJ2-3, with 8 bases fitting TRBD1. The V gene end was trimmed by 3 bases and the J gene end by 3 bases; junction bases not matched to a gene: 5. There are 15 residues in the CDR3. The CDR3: CASSFGQGRTDTQYF. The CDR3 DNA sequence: TGTGCCAGCAGTTTCGGACAGGGAAGGACAGATACGCAGTATTTT.

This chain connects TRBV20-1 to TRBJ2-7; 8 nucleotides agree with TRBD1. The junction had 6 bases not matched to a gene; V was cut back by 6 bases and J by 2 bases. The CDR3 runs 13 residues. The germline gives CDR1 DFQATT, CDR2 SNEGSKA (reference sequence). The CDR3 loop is CSAAGTGPYEQYF. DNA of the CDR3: TGCAGTGCCGCCGGGACAGGACCCTACGAGCAGTACTTC.

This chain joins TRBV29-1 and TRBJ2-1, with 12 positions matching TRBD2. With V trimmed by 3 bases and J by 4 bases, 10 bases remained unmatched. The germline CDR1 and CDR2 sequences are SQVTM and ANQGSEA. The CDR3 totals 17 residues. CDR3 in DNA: TGCAGCGTTGACCCTTACCAGACTAGCGGGGGTTACAATGAGCAGTTCTTC. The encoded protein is CSVDPYQTSGGYNEQFF.

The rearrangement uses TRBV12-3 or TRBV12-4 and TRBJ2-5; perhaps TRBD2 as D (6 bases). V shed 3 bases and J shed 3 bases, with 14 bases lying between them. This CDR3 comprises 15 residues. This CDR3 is CASSFEVGGKETQYF. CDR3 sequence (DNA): TGTGCCAGCAGTTTTGAAGTAGGAGGGAAAGAGACCCAGTACTTC.

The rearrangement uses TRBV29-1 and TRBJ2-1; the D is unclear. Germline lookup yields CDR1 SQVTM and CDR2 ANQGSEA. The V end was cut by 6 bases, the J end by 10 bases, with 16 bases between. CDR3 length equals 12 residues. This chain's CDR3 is CSVRGTVVEQFF. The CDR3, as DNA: TGCAGCGTCCGAGGTACAGTCGTGGAGCAGTTCTTC.

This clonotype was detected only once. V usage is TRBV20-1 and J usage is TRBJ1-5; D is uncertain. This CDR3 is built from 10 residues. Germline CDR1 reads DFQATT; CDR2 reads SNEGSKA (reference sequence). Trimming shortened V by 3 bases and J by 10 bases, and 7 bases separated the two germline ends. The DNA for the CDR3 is TGCAGTGCTAGCCTTAGACCCCAGCATTTT. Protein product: CSASLRPQHF.

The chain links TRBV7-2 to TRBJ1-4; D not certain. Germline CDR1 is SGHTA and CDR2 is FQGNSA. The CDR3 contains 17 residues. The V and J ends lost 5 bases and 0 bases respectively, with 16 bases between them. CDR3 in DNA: TGTGCCAGCAGCCCACTAACGGACCGGGCAACTAATGAAAAACTGTTTTTT. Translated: CASSPLTDRATNEKLFF.